This T cell receptor beta chain was obtained from a study of beta chain features in type 1 diabetes. Broader study findings: Type 1 diabetes patients had moderately but significantly shorter TCRB CDR3s in all four CD4+ subsets.

Expressed TCRB transcripts were sequenced because the entire RNA isolate underwent reverse transcription. Method: immunoSEQ multiplex PCR; TCRdb's copy keeps in-frame clones and lacks some. The repertoire includes 200,000 to 300,000 clones, roughly 14% of them detected once, and roughly 0.028% sits in the top ten. The CDR3 is made up of 15 amino acids. Germline assignment: CDR1 SGHKS and CDR2 YYEKEE (reference sequence). V lost 4 bases to trimming and J lost 4 bases; unmatched junction nucleotides: 7. To note about this clone: Its antigen is unidentified.

What was sequenced was naive CD4+ T cells from blood. This clonotype was sampled from a woman aged 35 to 49 in good health. J is TRBJ1-1 and V is TRBV5-5, with 10 nucleotides matching TRBD1. CDR3 region: CASSLTGGHGTEAFF. The CDR3 nucleotides are TGTGCCAGCAGCCTGACAGGGGGCCACGGCACTGAAGCTTTCTTT.